One and the same sample provided the 2 T cell receptor beta chains below, sequenced in a study of CD8 T cells in Susac syndrome. Reverse transcription used about 0.45 to 1 ug RNA and random hexamers. TCRdb re-derived calls from the immunoSEQ multiplex PCR reads in MiXCR, one entry per CDR3 protein. The table lists roughly 170,000 distinct CDR3 sequences, approximately 94% of them singletons. The specimen was CD4+ T cells from PBMCs. The receptors stem from a human donor with multiple sclerosis.

The chain recombines TRBV15 with TRBJ2-2; D is perhaps TRBD1 (6 bases). CDR1 is LNHNV, CDR2 YYDKDF, per germline (reference sequence). This CDR3 is built from 16 residues. The V end lost 3 bases, the J end lost 1 base, and 12 bases lay between the germline ends. CDR3 DNA: TGTGCCACCAGCAGTACGGGACACGGGAACACCGGGGAGCTGTTTTTT. It yields the protein CATSSTGHGNTGELFF.

This sequence joins TRBV11-2 and TRBJ1-1; a weak D match, TRBD1 (6 bases). The CDR3 sequence is 16 residues long. V was shortened by 1 base and J by 1 base, with 13 bases between the two germline ends. Germline CDR1 and CDR2: SGHAT and FQNNGV. CDR3 in DNA: TGTGCCAGCAGCTTAGGTTCTCAGGGGTCGAACACTGAAGCTTTCTTT. This codes for CASSLGSQGSNTEAFF.